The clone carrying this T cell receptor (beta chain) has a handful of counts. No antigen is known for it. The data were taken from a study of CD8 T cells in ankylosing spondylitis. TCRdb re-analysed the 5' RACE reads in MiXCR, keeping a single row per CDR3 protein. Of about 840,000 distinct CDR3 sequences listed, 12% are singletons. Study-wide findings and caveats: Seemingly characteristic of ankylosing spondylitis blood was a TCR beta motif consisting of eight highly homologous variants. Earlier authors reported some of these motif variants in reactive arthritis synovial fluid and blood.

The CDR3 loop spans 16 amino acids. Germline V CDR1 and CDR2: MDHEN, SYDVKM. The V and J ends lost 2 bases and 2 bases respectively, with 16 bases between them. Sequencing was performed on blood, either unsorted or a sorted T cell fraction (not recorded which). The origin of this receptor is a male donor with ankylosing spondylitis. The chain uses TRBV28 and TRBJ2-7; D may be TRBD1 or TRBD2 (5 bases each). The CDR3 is CASSLRSGSGTYEQYF. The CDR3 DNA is TGTGCCAGCAGTTTAAGGTCAGGGTCCGGGACCTACGAGCAGTACTTC.